The present entry profiles one T cell receptor beta chain with its context. Its target is not known. The sample belongs to a study of shared clonotypes between healthy human individuals. The DNA input per sorted-subset replicate PCR was roughly 0.2 ug, corresponding to 30,000 or so T cell genomes. The data were produced by immunoSEQ multiplex PCR, yet TCRdb's version contains in-frame clones alone and is incomplete. Among hundreds of thousands of clones listed, 73% were seen once. Findings and limits, study-wide: Represented genetic and exposure-history diversity was restricted by having few donors.

The clonotype was recovered from a woman aged 25 to 45 in good health. The specimen was memory CD4+ T cells sorted from blood. Subset meaning: CD45RA-negative fraction.

The CDR3 loop is CASSLGSGGQFF. The CDR3 DNA reads TGTGCCAGCAGCTTAGGGAGCGGGGGGCAGTTCTTC. V gene TRBV11-2 combines with J gene TRBJ2-1; 8 positions match TRBD2. CDR1 SGHAT and CDR2 FQNNGV come from the germline V gene. The trim removed 1 base at V and 12 bases at J, leaving 2 bases unmatched. The CDR3 covers 12 residues.